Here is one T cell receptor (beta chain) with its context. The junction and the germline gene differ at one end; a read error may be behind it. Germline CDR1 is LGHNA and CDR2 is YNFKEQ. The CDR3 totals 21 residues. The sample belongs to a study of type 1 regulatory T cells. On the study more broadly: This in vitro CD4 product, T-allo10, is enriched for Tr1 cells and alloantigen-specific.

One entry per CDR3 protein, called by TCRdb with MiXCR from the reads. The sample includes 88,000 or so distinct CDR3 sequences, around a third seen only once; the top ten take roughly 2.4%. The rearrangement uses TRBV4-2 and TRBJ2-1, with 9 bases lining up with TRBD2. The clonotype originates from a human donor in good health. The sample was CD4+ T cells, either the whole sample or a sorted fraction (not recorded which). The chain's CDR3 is CARSQGVRGQSAGGPYNEQFF. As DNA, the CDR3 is TGTGCCCGCAGCCAAGGGGTAAGGGGGCAGTCAGCGGGAGGTCCCTACAATGAGCAGTTCTTC.